The 18 T cell receptor beta chains below all came from one sample that was sequenced in a study of beta chain features in type 1 diabetes. Reverse transcribing all isolated RNA meant expressed TCRB transcripts were sequenced. Only in-frame clones appear in the TCRdb table, and some are missing; sequencing was by immunoSEQ multiplex PCR. The table lists around 170,000 clones, approximately 8.4% of them singletons. What was sequenced was central memory CD4+ T cells from blood. Source of these receptors: a woman aged 18-29 years in good health.

This clone was found a few times. The chain recombines TRBV4-1 with TRBJ2-3; D may be TRBD2 (5 bases). Germline V gene lookup returns CDR1 MGHRA and CDR2 YSYEKL. The CDR3 is 17 residues long. Trimming took off 0 bases at V and 4 bases at J, with 17 bases between the two ends. CDR3 DNA sequence: TGCGCCAGCAGCCAAGACCCGCCGTCCCTGGAGGCAGATACGCAGTATTTT. Encoded protein: CASSQDPPSLEADTQYF.

The V gene is TRBV14, the J gene TRBJ2-1; 8 bases align to TRBD2. Trimming at V came to 8 bases and at J to 9 bases, leaving 12 bases not matched to a gene. The CDR3 consists of 14 residues. CDR1 and CDR2 from the germline V gene are SGHDN and FVKESK. This chain's CDR3 is CASRLRGAGAEQFF. CDR3 in DNA: TGTGCCAGCCGCCTGAGAGGAGCGGGAGCTGAGCAGTTCTTC. Combining the CDR3 with reference TRBV14 and TRBJ2-1 gives the whole variable domain EAGVTQFPSHSVIEKGQTVTLRCDPISGHDNLYWYRRVMGKEIKFLLHFVKESKQDESGMPNNRFLAERTGGTYSTLKVQPAELEDSGVYFCASRLRGAGAEQFFGPGTRLTVL.

This clone has at least ten counts. The chain is built from TRBV5-1 and TRBJ2-1; D possibly corresponds to TRBD1 (6 bases). The V gene's germline CDR1 is SGHRS and CDR2 YFSETQ. The germline V and J ends were trimmed by 2 bases and 9 bases, with 15 bases remaining between them. CDR3 length equals 14 residues. The DNA for the CDR3 is TGCGCCAGCAGCTTCCAACAGGGTTCGGGTGAGCAGTTCTTC. This gives the protein CASSFQQGSGEQFF.

The chain joins TRBV2 to TRBJ1-2, with 8 bases aligning to TRBD1. V trimming: 1 base; J trimming: 4 bases; junction bases outside the gene matches: 5. The CDR3 extends over 15 amino acids. Germline values: CDR1 SNHLY, CDR2 FYNNEI. The CDR3 bases are TGTGCCAGCAGTGAAGGCAGGGGGCTCGGCTATGGCTACACCTTC. Protein: CASSEGRGLGYGYTF.

Concerning this clone: Other DNA sequences in the same sample also yield this CDR3. This chain joins TRBV18 and TRBJ2-5; tentatively, D is TRBD1 (7 bases). This CDR3 has 14 amino acids. Germline V CDR1 and CDR2: KGHSH, LQKENI. Trimming stripped 6 bases from V and 5 bases from J, with 16 bases between. Here the CDR3 reads CASSRGTAEETQYF. CDR3 DNA sequence: TGTGCCAGCTCCCGGGGGACAGCGGAGGAGACCCAGTACTTC.

The genes are TRBV5-1 and TRBJ1-5; 8 bases match TRBD1. This CDR3 region has 15 residues. The J segment lost 7 bases and the V segment lost 0 bases, leaving 6 bases of the junction unmatched. Germline values: CDR1 SGHRS, CDR2 YFSETQ. The CDR3 DNA follows: TGCGCCAGCAGCTTGGGGACAGGGTTGAGCCAGCCCCAGCATTTT. It encodes CASSLGTGLSQPQHF.

This clone was observed a handful of times. V is TRBV5-1 and J is TRBJ1-1; TRBD1 matches 8 bases. Losses at the gene ends were 3 bases for V and 5 bases for J; bases not matched to a gene: 9. Germline CDR1 and CDR2: SGHRS and YFSETQ. CDR3 length: 15 amino acids. In DNA form, the CDR3 reads TGCGCCAGCAGCTCCGACAGGGGATCAGGAACTGAAGCTTTCTTT. Protein sequence: CASSSDRGSGTEAFF.

This clone was seen more than once but under ten times. The chain couples TRBV30 to TRBJ1-2; 8 nucleotides agree with TRBD1. Germline V lookup: CDR1 GTSNPN, CDR2 SVGIG (reference sequence). The CDR3 is 13 residues long. With V trimmed by 5 bases and J by 7 bases, 9 bases remained unmatched. The CDR3 DNA reads TGTGCCTGGTCTACAGGGGGAAACAGTGGCTACACCTTC. Protein sequence: CAWSTGGNSGYTF.

The CDR3 nucleotides are TGCGCCAGCAGCTTGGAAGGACAGGGCACTCAGCCCCAGCATTTT. Translation: CASSLEGQGTQPQHF. V gene TRBV5-1 combines with J gene TRBJ1-5; 8 bases agree with TRBD1. The V gene end was trimmed by 0 bases and the J gene end by 6 bases; junction bases not matched to a gene: 5. Germline V gene data show CDR1 as SGHRS and CDR2 as YFSETQ. The CDR3 is made up of 15 amino acids.

There are many counts of this clone. The CDR3 DNA reads as TGTGCCAGCAGCTTAGTAGTAGACAATGAGCAGTTCTTC. It translates to CASSLVVDNEQFF. The V and J genes are TRBV7-2 and TRBJ2-1; unclear D gene. Between the trimmed V and J ends, which lost 1 base and 5 bases, there was a span of 6 bases. This CDR3 spans 13 amino acids. CDR1 is SGHTA, CDR2 FQGNSA, per germline.

The V call is TRBV15, the J call TRBJ2-1, with no clear D. The CDR3 consists of 13 residues. The V gene's germline CDR1 is LNHNV and CDR2 YYDKDF (reference sequence). Trimming shortened V by 3 bases and J by 4 bases, and 7 bases separated the two germline ends. CDR3 sequence reads: CATSRALYNEQFF. CDR3 DNA: TGTGCCACCAGCAGGGCTTTGTACAATGAGCAGTTCTTC.

This clone was counted a few times. V and J are TRBV5-1 and TRBJ2-3; the match to TRBD2 covers 8 bases. The CDR3 consists of 16 residues. Losses at the gene ends were 2 bases for V and 5 bases for J; bases not matched to a gene: 10. CDR1 SGHRS and CDR2 YFSETQ come from the germline V gene. CDR3 nucleotides: TGCGCCAGCAGCTTTTTCGGTAGCGGGACGGTAGATACGCAGTATTTT. Its protein product is CASSFFGSGTVDTQYF.

The chain couples TRBV18 to TRBJ1-2; a weak D match, TRBD1 (6 bases). The germline gives CDR1 KGHSH, CDR2 LQKENI. This CDR3 region has 13 residues. Trimming removed 6 bases at V and 2 bases at J, with 10 bases between. As DNA, the CDR3 is TGTGCCAGCTCCGACGGACAGAACTATGGCTACACCTTC. As protein: CASSDGQNYGYTF.

The gene calls are TRBV2 and TRBJ1-1; no definite D call. V dropped 3 bases and J dropped 1 base, with 9 bases sitting between them. This CDR3 has 14 residues. CDR1 SNHLY and CDR2 FYNNEI come from the germline V gene. CDR3 nucleotide sequence: TGTGCCAGCAGTGAGCGGGGAGGGAACACTGAAGCTTTCTTT. Its protein is CASSERGGNTEAFF.

This clone showed up just a few times. The chain employs TRBV10-3 and TRBJ2-7; D may be TRBD1 (5 bases). Germline CDR1 and CDR2: ENHRY and SYGVKD. V dropped 6 bases and J dropped 3 bases, with 6 bases sitting between them. This CDR3 has 11 amino acids. CDR3 residues: CAISQGYEQYF. The CDR3, as DNA: TGTGCCATCAGCCAGGGCTACGAGCAGTACTTC.

V and J are TRBV9 and TRBJ2-1; D unclear. Germline assignment: CDR1 SGDLS and CDR2 YYNGEE. The V gene lost 4 bases and the J gene lost 2 bases, with 4 bases spanning the gap. The length of the CDR3 is 12 residues. The CDR3 nucleotides are TGTGCCAGCAGCCAGACCTACAATGAGCAGTTCTTC. The encoded protein is CASSQTYNEQFF.

V and J are TRBV5-1 and TRBJ1-1; 9 nucleotides line up with TRBD1. The length of the CDR3 is 14 residues. V trimming: 4 bases; J trimming: 6 bases; junction bases outside the gene matches: 7. Germline CDR1 and CDR2: SGHRS and YFSETQ. Here the CDR3 reads CASSIGQGRSEAFF. CDR3 sequence (DNA): TGCGCCAGCAGCATCGGACAGGGGAGGTCTGAAGCTTTCTTT.

This clone was observed a handful of times. The V gene is TRBV10-3, the J gene TRBJ2-3; the D gene is possibly TRBD2 (7 bases). The CDR3 loop spans 13 amino acids. CDR1 is ENHRY, CDR2 SYGVKD, per germline. Here the CDR3 DNA reads TGTGCTCATCACGGCGGGGGCGGGGATACGCAGTATTTT. This sequence encodes CAHHGGGGDTQYF.